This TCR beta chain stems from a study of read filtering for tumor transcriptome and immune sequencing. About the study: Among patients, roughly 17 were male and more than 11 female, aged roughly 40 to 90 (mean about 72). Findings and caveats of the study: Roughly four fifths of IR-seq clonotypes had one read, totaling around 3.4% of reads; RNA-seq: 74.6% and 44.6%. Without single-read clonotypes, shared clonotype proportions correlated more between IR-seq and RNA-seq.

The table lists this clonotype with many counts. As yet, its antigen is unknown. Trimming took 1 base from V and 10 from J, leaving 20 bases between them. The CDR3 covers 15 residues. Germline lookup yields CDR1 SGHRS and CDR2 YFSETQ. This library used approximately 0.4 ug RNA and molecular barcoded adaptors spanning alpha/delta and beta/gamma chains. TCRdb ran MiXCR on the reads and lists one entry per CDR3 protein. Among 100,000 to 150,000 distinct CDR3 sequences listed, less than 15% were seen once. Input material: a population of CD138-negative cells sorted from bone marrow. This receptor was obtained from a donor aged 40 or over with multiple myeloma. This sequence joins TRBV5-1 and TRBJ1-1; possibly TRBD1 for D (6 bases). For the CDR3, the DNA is TGCGCCAGCAGCTTGCAGGGGCAGGAGGCAGAAGCAGCTTTCTTT. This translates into CASSLQGQEAEAAFF.